The clone carrying this T cell receptor beta chain has a handful of counts. V was shortened by 0 bases and J by 3 bases, with 18 bases between the two germline ends. This CDR3 contains 17 residues. The entry originates in a study of T cell changes during pregnancy in multiple sclerosis. Produced via immunoSEQ multiplex PCR; TCRdb's table is partial and in-frame only. The data hold under 70,000 clones, with 91% observed a single time. The sample consisted of CD4+ T cells from peripheral blood mononuclear cells, taken after pregnancy. The chain recombines TRBV23-1 with TRBJ2-7; D unclear. TRBV23-1 is recorded as an ORF, its role being uncertain. This clonotype was obtained from a female donor in good health, enrolled as a control in a pregnancy study. CDR3 in amino acids: CASSQSAAATFYYEQYF. The CDR3 DNA reads TGCGCCAGCAGTCAATCGGCGGCTGCCACCTTTTACTACGAGCAGTACTTC.